A single sample gave rise to the 28 T cell receptor beta chains below, sequenced in a study of beta chain features in type 1 diabetes. The entirety of the isolated RNA underwent reverse transcription, so expressed TCRB transcripts were sequenced. Assay used: immunoSEQ multiplex PCR; TCRdb lists only in-frame clones, some missing. The sample yields around 250,000 clones, about 25% seen once. The specimen was central memory CD4+ T cells from blood. The source of these receptors is a young man in good health.

The chain joins TRBV28 to TRBJ2-7; 8 bases match TRBD1. CDR1 is MDHEN and CDR2 is SYDVKM in the germline V gene. The V gene end was trimmed by 4 bases and the J gene end by 7 bases; junction bases not matched to a gene: 9. CDR3 size: 14 residues. CDR3 bases: TGTGCCAGCAGTTCCCCGGACAGGGCAGGAGAGCAGTACTTC. Translated: CASSSPDRAGEQYF.

The chain combines TRBV11-2 with TRBJ2-2, with D perhaps matching TRBD1 (6 bases). Germline lookup yields CDR1 SGHAT and CDR2 FQNNGV. The CDR3 covers 15 residues. Trimming took 5 bases from V and 5 from J, leaving 15 bases between them. CDR3 protein: CASSIAGTRTGELFF. CDR3 nucleotides: TGTGCCAGCAGCATCGCCGGGACACGAACCGGGGAGCTGTTTTTT.

Notes on this clone: A read error is likely here: a far larger clone is one base away. The same CDR3 arises from other DNA sequences in this sample as well. The chain recombines TRBV7-2 with TRBJ2-6, with D hard to call. The CDR3 covers 17 residues. Germline V gives CDR1 SGHTA, CDR2 FQGNSA. V was trimmed by 1 base and J by 2 bases, leaving 12 bases between them. The CDR3 sequence is CASSLGQLPAGANVLTF. For the CDR3, the DNA is TGTGCCAGCAGCTTAGGGCAGCTTCCGGCTGGGGCCAACGTCCTGACTTTC.

This clone has only a few counts. This sequence joins TRBV18 and TRBJ1-3, with D possibly being TRBD1 (5 bases). Per germline, CDR1 KGHSH and CDR2 LQKENI. This CDR3 spans 14 amino acids. Trimming left V 2 bases short and J 2 bases short, with 7 bases between. CDR3 nucleotides: TGTGCCAGCTCACCAGACAGCGCTGGAAACACCATATATTTT. Its protein product is CASSPDSAGNTIYF.

This clone was seen repeatedly, ten times or more. The chain carries TRBV6-5 and TRBJ2-7, with D possibly TRBD2 on 5 matching bases. The germline V gene has CDR1 MNHEY and CDR2 SVGAGI. The ends were cut back, 6 bases at V and 6 bases at J, with 21 bases in the middle. This CDR3 is 15 amino acids long. CDR3 amino acids: CASSTHSAPSGEQYF. The CDR3 coding sequence is TGTGCCAGCAGCACCCATAGCGCTCCATCGGGCGAGCAGTACTTC.

V is TRBV19 and J is TRBJ1-5, with TRBD1 matching 7 bases. Germline CDR1 and CDR2: LNHDA and SQIVND (reference sequence). The junction had 4 bases not matched to a gene; V was cut back by 6 bases and J by 5 bases. The CDR3 covers 13 residues. As DNA, the CDR3 is TGTGCCAGTAGAACCCAGGGGGATCAGCCCCAGCATTTT. It is translated as CASRTQGDQPQHF.

This clone was counted between two and nine times. J is TRBJ2-2 and V is TRBV29-1, with D unclear. CDR3 size: 13 residues. V lost 4 bases and J lost 8, with 14 bases in between. Germline CDR1 and CDR2: SQVTM and ANQGSEA. The CDR3 DNA sequence: TGCAGCGTTGCTAAGTTGACCGGAGGGGAGCTGTTTTTT. It codes for CSVAKLTGGELFF.

This clone showed up just a few times. This sequence joins TRBV19 and TRBJ2-5; 9 bases fit TRBD1. The J segment lost 5 bases and the V segment lost 6 bases, leaving 10 bases of the junction unmatched. CDR1 and CDR2 (germline): LNHDA, SQIVND (reference sequence). CDR3 length equals 15 residues. CDR3 loop: CASSKRRQGVETQYF. CDR3 DNA sequence: TGTGCCAGTAGCAAACGGCGACAGGGGGTGGAGACCCAGTACTTC.

V and J are TRBV13 and TRBJ1-6; tentative D call: TRBD1 (6 bases). This CDR3 has 17 residues. The ends were cut back, 5 bases at V and 0 bases at J, with 14 bases in the middle. Per the germline V gene, CDR1 is PRHDT and CDR2 is FYEKMQ (reference sequence). CDR3 sequence (DNA): TGTGCCAGCAGCCTCCTAGGAGGGGGCTCCTATAATTCACCCCTCCACTTT. It is translated as CASSLLGGGSYNSPLHF.

This clone was seen only a few times. The V and J genes are TRBV30 and TRBJ2-4; no firm D call. The V end was cut by 1 base, the J end by 8 bases, with 9 bases between. This CDR3 is 12 amino acids long. Germline V CDR1 and CDR2: GTSNPN, SVGIG (reference sequence). The CDR3 reads CAWSEARDIQYF. As DNA, the CDR3 is TGTGCCTGGAGTGAGGCAAGGGACATTCAGTACTTC.

This clone has only a few counts. V is TRBV7-9 and J is TRBJ2-3; unclear D gene. Trimming removed 4 bases at V and 5 bases at J, with 10 bases between. The CDR3 totals 13 residues. The V gene's germline CDR1 is SEHNR and CDR2 FQNEAQ (reference sequence). The CDR3 DNA sequence: TGTGCCAGCAGCTCCGGGCTTTTAGATACGCAGTATTTT. It yields the protein CASSSGLLDTQYF.

The chain links TRBV18 to TRBJ2-7; D is perhaps TRBD2 (5 bases). V was pared by 4 bases and J by 1 base, with 8 bases between. This CDR3 comprises 13 residues. Germline CDR1 KGHSH, CDR2 LQKENI. CDR3 residues: CASSRGISYEQYF. CDR3 coding DNA: TGTGCCAGCTCACGAGGGATTTCCTACGAGCAGTACTTC.

The V gene is TRBV29-1, the J gene TRBJ2-5; 11 nucleotides agree with TRBD1. This CDR3 is built from 15 residues. V gave up 8 bases and J gave up 5 bases; unmatched junction bases: 13. Germline V gene data show CDR1 as SQVTM and CDR2 as ANQGSEA. CDR3 nucleotide sequence: TGCAGCTGGGCCGCGTGGACAGGGGGCGAGGAGACCCAGTACTTC. Residues: CSWAAWTGGEETQYF.

There are a few counts of this clone. The V gene is TRBV6-6, the J gene TRBJ2-1; unclear D gene. Trimming shortened V by 6 bases and J by 7 bases, and 13 bases separated the two germline ends. The length of the CDR3 is 13 residues. Germline V gene sequence: CDR1 MNHNY, CDR2 SVGAGI (reference sequence). The CDR3 DNA follows: TGTGCCAGCAGCAACCGGCCGAATAATGAGCAGTTCTTC. As protein: CASSNRPNNEQFF.

This clone has a handful of counts. The chain employs TRBV4-3 and TRBJ2-7; D gene unclear. Trimming removed 2 bases from V and 3 bases from J, with 11 bases in between. CDR1 is LGHNA and CDR2 is YSLEER in the germline V gene. The CDR3 length is 14 residues. The CDR3 reads CASSQTPRLYEQYF. For the CDR3, the DNA is TGCGCCAGCAGCCAAACCCCGAGGCTCTACGAGCAGTACTTC.

V gene TRBV7-2 combines with J gene TRBJ2-7; 8 bases are shared with TRBD2. This CDR3 contains 13 residues. The V segment lost 8 bases and the J segment 3 bases; nucleotides outside the gene matches: 6. Germline V lookup: CDR1 SGHTA, CDR2 FQGNSA. The DNA for the CDR3 is TGTGCCAGCGTAACTAGCGGAGGCTACGAGCAGTACTTC. This translates into CASVTSGGYEQYF.

The CDR3 nucleotides are TGTGCCAGCAGCTCGGGACAGCTTAGCAATCAGCCCCAGCATTTT. This translates into CASSSGQLSNQPQHF. This sequence joins TRBV7-2 and TRBJ1-5; TRBD1 matches at 7 bases. Per the germline V gene, CDR1 is SGHTA and CDR2 is FQGNSA. V was clipped by 4 bases and J by 0 bases; unmatched bases: 3. This CDR3 contains 15 residues.

The gene calls are TRBV5-1 and TRBJ1-1, with D possibly matching TRBD1 (6 bases). The CDR3 is 12 amino acids. The germline CDR1 and CDR2 sequences are SGHRS and YFSETQ. Trimming cost V 4 bases and J 4 bases, with 8 bases left between them. This chain's CDR3 is CASSQQGTEAFF. The CDR3 DNA follows: TGCGCCAGCAGCCAACAGGGCACTGAAGCTTTCTTT.

This clone has more than one count but fewer than ten. V and J are TRBV6-5 and TRBJ2-3; a possible D gene is TRBD1 (6 bases). The germline CDR1 and CDR2 sequences are MNHEY and SVGAGI. This CDR3 is built from 13 residues. Between the trimmed V and J ends, which lost 6 bases and 4 bases, there was a span of 11 bases. In nucleotides, the CDR3 is TGTGCCAGCAGCCTACAGGGCGCAGATACGCAGTATTTT. Translated: CASSLQGADTQYF.

Turning to this clone: Its ends do not fully match the called genes, so a read error is possible. The CDR3 region has the DNA TGTGCCAGCAGAGACCGGGACAGGGGGTTAAACTTC. This encodes CASRDRDRGLNF. The chain has TRBV28 and TRBJ2-7; TRBD1 agrees at 11 bases. The CDR3 has 12 residues. Germline assignment: CDR1 MDHEN and CDR2 SYDVKM.

V is TRBV28 and J is TRBJ2-7; D call uncertain. V lost 5 bases to trimming and J lost 4 bases, with 12 bases between them. Germline loops: CDR1 MDHEN, CDR2 SYDVKM. This CDR3 spans 13 amino acids. The CDR3 sequence: CASSLPQTYEQYF. The CDR3 DNA reads as TGTGCCAGCAGTCTGCCACAGACGTACGAGCAGTACTTC. Full variable domain (missing parts from reference TRBV28 and TRBJ2-7): DVKVTQSSRYLVKRTGEKVFLECVQDMDHENMFWYRQDPGLGLRLIYFSYDVKMKEKGDIPEGYSVSREKKERFSLILESASTNQTSMYLCASSLPQTYEQYFGPGTRLTVT.

The chain carries TRBV28 and TRBJ2-5; 11 bases are a match to TRBD1. The CDR3 runs 15 residues. V gave up 2 bases and J gave up 4 bases; unmatched junction bases: 3. CDR1 and CDR2 from the germline V gene are MDHEN and SYDVKM. The CDR3: CASSLRDRGGETQYF. The DNA for the CDR3 is TGTGCCAGCAGTTTAAGGGACAGGGGGGGAGAGACCCAGTACTTC.

In its sample, this clone was seen a few times. This rearrangement joins TRBV11-2 to TRBJ2-3; D may match TRBD1 or TRBD2 (6 bases each). Deletions cut 5 bases from V and 4 bases from J, with 19 bases between. The germline V gene has CDR1 SGHAT and CDR2 FQNNGV. CDR3 length equals 16 residues. CDR3 in DNA: TGTGCCAGCAGCCCGGATCGGGGGCTAGTTGCAGATACGCAGTATTTT. It translates to CASSPDRGLVADTQYF.

V is TRBV5-4 and J is TRBJ2-5; 11 nucleotides line up with TRBD2. The CDR3 has 17 residues. Germline CDR1 and CDR2: SGHNT and YYREEE (reference sequence). V shed 4 bases, J shed 4 bases, and the junction held 12 bases outside the gene matches. Here the CDR3 DNA reads TGTGCCAGCAGCCACCGACTAGCGGGATACCCCCGAGAGACCCAGTACTTC. Amino acids: CASSHRLAGYPRETQYF.

V is TRBV25-1 and J is TRBJ2-2, with a tentative D call TRBD1 (6 bases). The germline V gene has CDR1 MGHDK and CDR2 SYGVNS. Trimming shortened V by 6 bases and J by 1 base, and 6 bases separated the two germline ends. This CDR3 has 13 residues. CDR3 loop: CASRTGNTGELFF. In nucleotides, the CDR3 is TGTGCCAGCAGGACAGGGAACACCGGGGAGCTGTTTTTT.

This rearrangement joins TRBV7-2 to TRBJ2-5; D is ambiguous. Trimming cost V 4 bases and J 4 bases, with 16 bases left between them. The CDR3 has 15 residues. Germline V CDR1 and CDR2: SGHTA, FQGNSA. The CDR3 nucleotides read TGTGCCAGCAGCTCTGGGCATAAGGGAATAGAGACCCAGTACTTC. Encoded protein: CASSSGHKGIETQYF.

This clone has only a few counts. The chain combines TRBV6-1 with TRBJ1-2; tentative D call: TRBD1 (5 bases). CDR3 length: 14 amino acids. Trimming took 0 bases from V and 5 from J, leaving 10 bases between them. Looked up from germline, CDR1 is MNHNS and CDR2 is SASEGT. CDR3 sequence reads: CASSEALGTYGYTF. The CDR3 coding sequence is TGTGCCAGCAGTGAAGCGCTCGGGACTTATGGCTACACCTTC.

The rearrangement joins TRBV4-3 to TRBJ1-1; no reliable D call. Trimming left V 1 base short and J 1 base short, with 7 bases between. Germline CDR1 is LGHNA and CDR2 is YSLEER. CDR3 length: 14 amino acids. CDR3 amino acids: CASSQAIRNTEAFF. The CDR3 DNA reads TGCGCCAGCAGCCAAGCGATCAGGAACACTGAAGCTTTCTTT.